This TCR beta chain originates from a study of T-cell memory formation after mild COVID-19. Findings of the study overall: Among clones contracting day 15 to 85, CD4/CD8 was balanced, whereas later expanders leaned CD4+. Within pre-infection memory, some responding clones were found, suggesting cross-reactive memory joined.

5'RACE with constant-segment primers built TCRalpha and TCRbeta cDNA libraries with UMIs. One entry per CDR3 protein, called by TCRdb with MiXCR from the 5' RACE reads. The sample lists approximately 260,000 distinct CDR3 sequences, roughly 17% seen once, with roughly 24% in the top ten. The CDR3 covers 15 residues. V shed 1 base, J shed 3 bases, and the junction held 6 bases outside the gene matches. Germline CDR1 and CDR2: SGHRS and YFSETQ. Turning to this clonotype: Its specificity is unknown.

This TCR was sampled from a man aged 18-30 years who had mild COVID-19 (a few samples of this study predate the infection). Cell type and time point are not known. Specimen: PBMCs or a T cell subset sorted from them (not recorded which). This rearrangement joins TRBV5-1 to TRBJ2-5; 7 bases map to TRBD1. Here the CDR3 DNA reads TGCGCCAGCAGCTTGACCGGGACAGCCGAAGAGACCCAGTACTTC. Translating gives CASSLTGTAEETQYF.